A single sample gave rise to the 30 T cell receptor beta chains below, sequenced in a study of cytomegalovirus exposure and HLA in healthy donors. The PCR was carried out with 60 Vbeta primers and 13 Jbeta primers. This table comes from immunoSEQ multiplex PCR, and its TCRdb copy is limited to in-frame clones, with some not included. The sample lists around 150,000 clones, about 80% occurring once. The specimen was PBMCs. The receptors come from a man under 40 in good health and CMV-seronegative.

The V call is TRBV2, the J call TRBJ1-2; D gene unclear. The CDR3 sequence is 14 residues long. Looked up from germline, CDR1 is SNHLY and CDR2 is FYNNEI. V dropped 7 bases and J dropped 4 bases, with 16 bases sitting between them. The CDR3 DNA is TGTGCCAGCAATTTCGGGCCGACTAGCTATGGCTACACCTTC. It is translated as CASNFGPTSYGYTF.

This rearrangement joins TRBV6-1 to TRBJ2-6, with D tentatively TRBD2 (7 bases). This CDR3 region has 19 residues. From germline, CDR1 is MNHNS and CDR2 SASEGT. With 3 bases removed from V and 0 bases from J, the gap between germline ends came to 18 bases. CDR3 nucleotide sequence: TGTGCCAGCAGTGACAACGGGCGGGGGCCTTTCTCTGGGGCCAACGTCCTGACTTTC. It translates to CASSDNGRGPFSGANVLTF.

V and J are TRBV19 and TRBJ2-6, with D unresolved. There are 15 residues in the CDR3. In germline, CDR1 is LNHDA, CDR2 SQIVND (reference sequence). V was cut by 5 bases and J by 6 bases, with 14 bases left in between. This CDR3 reads CASSFRQVVANVLTF. The CDR3 region has the DNA TGTGCCAGTAGTTTTAGACAAGTGGTGGCCAACGTCCTGACTTTC.

The chain combines TRBV5-4 with TRBJ2-7; the D gene is possibly TRBD2 (6 bases). The CDR3 covers 14 residues. V lost 1 base and J lost 5, with 13 bases in between. The germline V gene encodes CDR1 SGHNT and CDR2 YYREEE (reference sequence). The CDR3 DNA follows: TGTGCCAGCAGCTTGATCGGAGGGCCCCACGAGCAGTACTTC. It encodes CASSLIGGPHEQYF.

The genes are TRBV9 and TRBJ1-2, with 12 bases that match TRBD1. Germline CDR1 reads SGDLS; CDR2 reads YYNGEE. V lost 9 bases, J lost 6 bases, and 21 bases stayed unmatched. This CDR3 has 18 amino acids. CDR3 DNA: TGTGCCAACTCCCTCCCCCCCGGGACAGGGGGCGGGTGGGATGGCTACACCTTC. Protein sequence: CANSLPPGTGGGWDGYTF.

This chain joins TRBV2 and TRBJ2-2; 7 bases line up with TRBD2. This CDR3 is 16 amino acids long. CDR1 and CDR2 from the germline V gene are SNHLY and FYNNEI. Trimming cost V 2 bases and J 4 bases; bases outside gene matches: 7. CDR3 protein: CASSERSSGSTGELFF. The CDR3 coding sequence is TGTGCCAGCAGTGAACGCTCTAGCGGCTCCACCGGGGAGCTGTTTTTT.

The chain has TRBV30 and TRBJ2-7; TRBD1 might be the D (6 bases). CDR1 is GTSNPN and CDR2 is SVGIG in the germline V gene (reference sequence). V lost 0 bases and J 8 bases, leaving 11 bases between the germline ends. This CDR3 has 12 residues. The chain's CDR3 is CAWSVRGGQQYF. CDR3 nucleotide sequence: TGTGCCTGGAGTGTAAGAGGGGGTCAGCAGTACTTC. The whole variable domain, filled in from reference TRBV30 and TRBJ2-7, reads SQTIHQWPATLVQPVGSPLSLECTVEGTSNPNLYWYRQAAGRGLQLLFYSVGIGQISSEVPQNLSASRPQDRQFILSSKKLLLSDSGFYLCAWSVRGGQQYFGPGTRLTVT.

The chain joins TRBV6-4 to TRBJ1-2; no clear D gene. V was pared by 6 bases and J by 1 base, with 21 bases between. Germline-derived CDR1 and CDR2 are MRHNA and SNTAGT. The CDR3 loop spans 17 amino acids. The CDR3 DNA is TGTGCCAGCAGCCCCGGATCTTTTGAGGGCCTTAACTATGGCTACACCTTC. Protein sequence: CASSPGSFEGLNYGYTF.

This chain links TRBV4-3 with TRBJ2-7; the match to TRBD1 covers 9 bases. The CDR3 is 15 amino acids. Germline V CDR1 and CDR2: LGHNA, YSLEER. V lost 2 bases, J lost 5 bases, and 7 bases stayed unmatched. The CDR3 reads CASSQTGGEADEQYF. In nucleotides, the CDR3 is TGCGCCAGCAGCCAAACAGGGGGCGAAGCGGACGAGCAGTACTTC.

V usage is TRBV30 and J usage is TRBJ1-1; 8 bases map to TRBD1. V dropped 1 base and J dropped 0; count of bases not matched to a gene: 10. Germline loops: CDR1 GTSNPN, CDR2 SVGIG (reference sequence). The CDR3 consists of 17 residues. CDR3 protein: CAWSARGRGPMNTEAFF. Here the CDR3 DNA reads TGTGCCTGGAGTGCACGGGGCAGGGGGCCCATGAACACTGAAGCTTTCTTT.

The table lists this clone with a few counts. This rearrangement joins TRBV30 to TRBJ1-1; 7 bases are a match to TRBD1. Germline trimming cut 0 bases from V and 3 bases from J; bases unmatched to any gene: 4. This CDR3 has 14 residues. Per the germline V gene, CDR1 is GTSNPN and CDR2 is SVGIG (reference sequence). CDR3 coding DNA: TGTGCCTGGAGTGTTGTAGGGGGCTACACTGAAGCTTTCTTT. This translates into CAWSVVGGYTEAFF.

The chain joins TRBV19 to TRBJ2-7, with D perhaps matching TRBD2 (6 bases). In germline, CDR1 is LNHDA, CDR2 SQIVND (reference sequence). CDR3 length equals 13 residues. V was cut by 3 bases and J by 5 bases, with 11 bases left in between. DNA for the CDR3: TGTGCCAGTAGTATTGGAGGGTACGACGAGCAGTACTTC. Translating it yields CASSIGGYDEQYF.

The chain couples TRBV14 to TRBJ1-4; 9 bases are shared with TRBD1. V trimming: 1 base; J trimming: 5 bases; junction bases outside the gene matches: 2. The germline V gene has CDR1 SGHDN and CDR2 FVKESK. The length of the CDR3 is 15 residues. In DNA, the CDR3 is TGTGCCAGCAGCCAAGGGGGACAGGGAAATGAAAAACTGTTTTTT. This translates into CASSQGGQGNEKLFF.

V is TRBV28 and J is TRBJ1-1, with D unclear. Trimming shortened V by 7 bases and J by 1 base, and 10 bases separated the two germline ends. This CDR3 region has 13 residues. Germline CDR1 reads MDHEN; CDR2 reads SYDVKM. The CDR3 loop is CASKGASNTEAFF. The CDR3 DNA reads as TGTGCCAGCAAGGGAGCTTCGAACACTGAAGCTTTCTTT.

The rearrangement links TRBV2 to TRBJ1-4, with D possibly TRBD1 on 5 matching bases. The CDR3 has 13 residues. Germline V gives CDR1 SNHLY, CDR2 FYNNEI. Trimming shortened V by 8 bases and J by 7 bases, and 14 bases separated the two germline ends. The CDR3: CASEGARGEKLFF. The CDR3 nucleotides are TGTGCCAGCGAAGGGGCGCGCGGTGAAAAACTGTTTTTT.

In the case of this clone: Relative to the germline gene, one junction end is altered; a read error may explain this. This CDR3 is also generated by other DNA sequences in the sample. The chain joins TRBV15 to TRBJ1-2; TRBD1 aligns across 7 bases. This CDR3 contains 18 residues. Germline loops: CDR1 LNHNV, CDR2 YYDKDF (reference sequence). CDR3 nucleotide sequence: TGTGCCACCAGCAGAGATGTAACAGGGGTTTTAGCTAACTATGGTTACACCTTC. Translating gives CATSRDVTGVLANYGYTF.

The CDR3 bases are TGTGCCAGCAGCGTAGAAGTAGCGGGGGGCCCTCGCGATGAGCAGTTCTTC. This gives the protein CASSVEVAGGPRDEQFF. The genes are TRBV9 and TRBJ2-1; the match to TRBD2 covers 10 bases. Per the germline V gene, CDR1 is SGDLS and CDR2 is YYNGEE. V lost 0 bases, J lost 8 bases, and 11 bases stayed unmatched. The CDR3 totals 17 residues.

Of note for this clone: The junction departs from the called germline gene at one end, perhaps through a read error. The chain uses TRBV7-9 and TRBJ1-1; D possibly corresponds to TRBD1 (6 bases). The length of the CDR3 is 16 residues. Germline V gives CDR1 SEHNR, CDR2 FQNEAQ (reference sequence). The CDR3 loop reads CSSSFTLHRAGTEAFF. The CDR3 nucleotides read TGTTCCAGCAGCTTTACCTTACACAGGGCGGGCACTGAAGCTTTCTTT.

The chain uses TRBV11-2 and TRBJ1-6; 8 bases are shared with TRBD1. CDR1 SGHAT and CDR2 FQNNGV come from the germline V gene. With 1 base clipped from V and 10 bases from J, the junction kept 0 bases outside the gene matches. CDR3 length: 13 amino acids. The CDR3 DNA is TGTGCCAGCAGCTTAGGGGACAGGTCACCCCTCCACTTT. Its protein product is CASSLGDRSPLHF. The full variable domain, completed using reference TRBV11-2 and TRBJ1-6, is EAGVAQSPRYKIIEKRQSVAFWCNPISGHATLYWYQQILGQGPKLLIQFQNNGVVDDSQLPKDRFSAERLKGVDSTLKIQPAKLEDSAVYLCASSLGDRSPLHFGNGTRLTVT.

V gene TRBV30 combines with J gene TRBJ2-5; the D is unclear. V was shortened by 1 base and J by 7 bases, with 16 bases between the two germline ends. CDR1 and CDR2 from the germline V gene are GTSNPN and SVGIG (reference sequence). The CDR3 consists of 14 residues. The CDR3 bases are TGTGCCTGGAGTGACGTGGCCCTACGCGGGACCCAGTACTTC. Its protein product is CAWSDVALRGTQYF.

This sequence joins TRBV7-8 and TRBJ1-1; D is perhaps TRBD1 (6 bases). With 5 bases removed from V and 1 base from J, the gap between germline ends came to 20 bases. CDR1 and CDR2 from the germline V gene are SGHVS and FQNEAQ. CDR3 length equals 17 residues. The CDR3 is CASSPRIGQPKNTEAFF. In DNA, the CDR3 is TGTGCCAGCAGCCCGAGGATTGGACAGCCGAAGAACACTGAAGCTTTCTTT.

The chain combines TRBV15 with TRBJ2-5; 9 bases line up with TRBD1. The CDR3 is 16 amino acids. Germline V CDR1 and CDR2: LNHNV, YYDKDF (reference sequence). With 1 base clipped from V and 2 bases from J, the junction kept 5 bases outside the gene matches. CDR3 loop: CATSRGGQGRQETQYF. In DNA form, the CDR3 reads TGTGCCACCAGCAGAGGGGGACAGGGCAGGCAAGAGACCCAGTACTTC.

The J gene is TRBJ2-3, the V gene TRBV28; D uncertain. The CDR3 has 12 residues. Germline values: CDR1 MDHEN, CDR2 SYDVKM. Trimming removed 6 bases at V and 1 base at J, with 5 bases between. CDR3: CASSSGTDTQYF. The CDR3 region has the DNA TGTGCCAGCAGCTCTGGCACAGATACGCAGTATTTT.

V gene TRBV5-6 combines with J gene TRBJ1-2; possible D gene TRBD1, 5 bases. Germline V lookup: CDR1 SGHDT, CDR2 YYEEEE. This CDR3 comprises 15 residues. V lost 7 bases and J lost 2, with 18 bases in between. Written as DNA, the CDR3 is TGTGCCAGCGGGGCCGACACGGGGGACAACTATGGCTACACCTTC. Translated, it gives CASGADTGDNYGYTF.

This clone was seen only a few times. This chain connects TRBV7-9 to TRBJ2-1; D is undetermined. With 1 base removed from V and 0 bases from J, the gap between germline ends came to 10 bases. Looked up from germline, CDR1 is SEHNR and CDR2 is FQNEAQ (reference sequence). This CDR3 is built from 16 residues. CDR3 nucleotides: TGTGCCAGCAGCTTAGGTGCGGCGAGCTCCTACAATGAGCAGTTCTTC. Amino acids: CASSLGAASSYNEQFF.

This clone was observed once. The chain couples TRBV28 to TRBJ1-2, with TRBD1 identical over 7 bases. V trimming: 8 bases; J trimming: 2 bases; junction bases outside the gene matches: 11. The CDR3 runs to 15 residues. The germline V gene has CDR1 MDHEN and CDR2 SYDVKM. CDR3 sequence: CASLGTAVPNYGYTF. The CDR3 DNA reads as TGTGCCAGCCTGGGGACAGCTGTCCCCAACTATGGCTACACCTTC.

The rearrangement joins TRBV7-7 to TRBJ2-5, with TRBD2 as a possible D gene (6 bases). Germline V gene lookup returns CDR1 SSHAT and CDR2 FNYEAQ (reference sequence). Trimming stripped 5 bases from V and 4 bases from J, with 11 bases between. The CDR3 is made up of 13 amino acids. In nucleotides, the CDR3 is TGTGCCAGCAGCCGGAGGGATGGAGAGACCCAGTACTTC. The encoded protein is CASSRRDGETQYF.

The chain couples TRBV5-6 to TRBJ1-2; 7 bases map to TRBD1. Germline V gene sequence: CDR1 SGHDT, CDR2 YYEEEE. V lost 6 bases to trimming and J lost 12 bases; unmatched junction nucleotides: 11. This CDR3 region has 12 residues. The CDR3 coding sequence is TGTGCCAGCATCGACCTTACAGGGGAACACACCTTC. It translates to CASIDLTGEHTF.

The rearrangement joins TRBV27 to TRBJ2-3; the match to TRBD2 covers 7 bases. The junction had 6 bases not matched to a gene; V was cut back by 5 bases and J by 1 base. Germline CDR1 MNHEY, CDR2 SMNVEV (reference sequence). The CDR3 sequence is 15 residues long. The CDR3 DNA follows: TGTGCCAGCAGTCTTCAGCGGGGCCGCACAGATACGCAGTATTTT. Residues: CASSLQRGRTDTQYF.

The rearrangement uses TRBV7-2 and TRBJ2-7; D not certain. CDR1 and CDR2 (germline): SGHTA, FQGNSA. Trimming removed 5 bases from V and 0 bases from J, with 14 bases in between. The CDR3 has 15 amino acids. The CDR3 region is CASSPDGWSSYEQYF. The CDR3 coding sequence is TGTGCCAGCAGCCCTGACGGATGGAGCTCCTACGAGCAGTACTTC. The variable domain in full, with the rest retrieved from reference TRBV7-2 and TRBJ2-7, is GAGVSQSPSNKVTEKGKDVELRCDPISGHTALYWYRQSLGQGLEFLIYFQGNSAPDKSGLPSDRFSAERTGGSVSTLTIQRTQQEDSAVYLCASSPDGWSSYEQYFGPGTRLTVT.